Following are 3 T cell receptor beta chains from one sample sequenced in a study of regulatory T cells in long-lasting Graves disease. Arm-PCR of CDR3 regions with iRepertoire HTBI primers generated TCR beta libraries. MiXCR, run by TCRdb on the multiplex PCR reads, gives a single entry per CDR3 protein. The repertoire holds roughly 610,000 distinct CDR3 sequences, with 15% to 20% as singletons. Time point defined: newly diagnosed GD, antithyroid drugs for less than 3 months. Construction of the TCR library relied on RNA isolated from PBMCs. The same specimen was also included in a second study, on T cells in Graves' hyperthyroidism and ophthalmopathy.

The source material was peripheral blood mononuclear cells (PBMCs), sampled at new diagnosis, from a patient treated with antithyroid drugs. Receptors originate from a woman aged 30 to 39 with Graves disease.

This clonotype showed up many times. Written as DNA, the CDR3 is TGCAGTGCTATTCGACTCGGGAACACTGAAGCTTTCTTT. Translated: CSAIRLGNTEAFF. The chain recombines TRBV20-1 with TRBJ1-1; the D is unclear. From germline, CDR1 is DFQATT and CDR2 SNEGSKA (reference sequence). CDR3 length: 13 residues. Trimming took 4 bases from V and 1 from J, leaving 10 bases between them.

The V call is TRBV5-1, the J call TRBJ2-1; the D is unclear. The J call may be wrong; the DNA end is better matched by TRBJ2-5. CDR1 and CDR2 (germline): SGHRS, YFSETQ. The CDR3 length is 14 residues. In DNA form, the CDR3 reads TGCGCCAGCAGCGATACAGCGACTCAAGAGACCCAGTACTTC. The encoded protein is CASSDTATQETQYF.

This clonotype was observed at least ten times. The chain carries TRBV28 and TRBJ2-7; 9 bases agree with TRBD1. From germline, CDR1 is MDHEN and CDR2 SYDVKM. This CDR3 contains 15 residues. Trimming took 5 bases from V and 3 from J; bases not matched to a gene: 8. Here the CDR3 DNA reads TGTGCCAGCAGTCCCTACCCGGACAGGGGCTACGAGCAGTACTTC. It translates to CASSPYPDRGYEQYF.